The clone carrying this TCR beta chain was found once. What it binds is not known. This CDR3 region has 17 residues. Per the germline V gene, CDR1 is SGHTA and CDR2 is FQGNSA. V was trimmed by 1 base and J by 0 bases, leaving 13 bases between them. This entry is derived from a study of a mutant IDH1 vaccine in newly diagnosed glioma. Study-level information: Treatment recipients were 62.5% male and around 40% female, and their mean age was roughly 44 years. Patients were pretreated with radiotherapy, temozolomide, or both, mostly both. Study-level findings and limits: The study observed vaccine-induced immune responses in 85% to 95% of patients.

The time point is: baseline, week 1 (first vaccination visit). Stated treatment: pre-vaccination baseline after standard-of-care therapy. Diagnosis in the donors showed new WHO grade 3 or 4 astrocytomas that were IDH1-mutant and ATRX-lost. The method was immunoSEQ multiplex PCR; TCRdb's version includes in-frame clones alone and lacks a portion of them. The sample yields about 15,000 clones, around 89% seen once. This chain joins TRBV7-2 and TRBJ2-1; possibly TRBD2 for D (6 bases). Sequences were derived from PBMCs, sampled from a glioma patient treated with radiotherapy, temozolomide or both. This sequence was found in a woman aged 40 to 55 with glioma. Some clones in this sample may be carry-over from other donors' samples. CDR3 protein: CASSLVGTPSSYNEQFF. The CDR3 DNA reads as TGTGCCAGCAGCTTAGTAGGGACTCCCAGCTCCTACAATGAGCAGTTCTTC.